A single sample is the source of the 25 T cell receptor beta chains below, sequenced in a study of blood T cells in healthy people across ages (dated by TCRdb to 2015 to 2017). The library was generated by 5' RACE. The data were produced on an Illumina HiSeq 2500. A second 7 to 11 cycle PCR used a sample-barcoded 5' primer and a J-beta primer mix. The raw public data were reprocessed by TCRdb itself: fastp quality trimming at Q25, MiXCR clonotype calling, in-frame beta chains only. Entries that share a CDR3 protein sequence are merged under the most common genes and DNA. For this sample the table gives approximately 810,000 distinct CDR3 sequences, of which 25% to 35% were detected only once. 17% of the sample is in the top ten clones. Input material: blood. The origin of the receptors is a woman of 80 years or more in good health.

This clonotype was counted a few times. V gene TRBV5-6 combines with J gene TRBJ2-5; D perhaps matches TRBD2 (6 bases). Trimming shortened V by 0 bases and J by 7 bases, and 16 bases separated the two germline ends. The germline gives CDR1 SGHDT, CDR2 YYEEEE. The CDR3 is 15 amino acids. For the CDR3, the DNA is TGTGCCAGCAGCTTGGGTAGCGCGGGGTTGGGGACCCAGTACTTC. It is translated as CASSLGSAGLGTQYF. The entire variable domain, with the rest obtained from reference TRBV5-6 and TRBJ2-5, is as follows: DAGVTQSPTHLIKTRGQQVTLRCSPKSGHDTVSWYQQALGQGPQFIFQYYEEEERQRGNFPDRFSGHQFPNYSSELNVNALLLGDSALYLCASSLGSAGLGTQYFGPGTRLLVL.

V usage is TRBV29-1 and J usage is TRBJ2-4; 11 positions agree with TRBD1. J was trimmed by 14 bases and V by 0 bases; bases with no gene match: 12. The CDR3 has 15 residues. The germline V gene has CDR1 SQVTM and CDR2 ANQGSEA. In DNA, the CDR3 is TGCAGCGTTGAAGATGTGGGACAGGGGGGTTTGCGTGAGTACTTC. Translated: CSVEDVGQGGLREYF.

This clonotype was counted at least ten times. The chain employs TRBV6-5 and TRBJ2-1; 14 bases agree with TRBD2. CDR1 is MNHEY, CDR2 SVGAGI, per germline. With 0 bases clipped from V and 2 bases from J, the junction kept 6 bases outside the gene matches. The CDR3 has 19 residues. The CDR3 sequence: CASSYSGLAGASPYNEQFF. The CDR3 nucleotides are TGTGCCAGCAGTTACTCGGGACTAGCGGGGGCCTCCCCCTACAATGAGCAGTTCTTC.

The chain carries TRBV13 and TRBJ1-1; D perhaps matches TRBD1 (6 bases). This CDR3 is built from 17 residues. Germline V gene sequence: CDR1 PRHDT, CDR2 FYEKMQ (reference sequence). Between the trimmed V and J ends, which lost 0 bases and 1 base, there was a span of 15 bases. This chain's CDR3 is CASSLGGGRRSNTEAFF. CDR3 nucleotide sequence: TGTGCCAGCAGCTTAGGCGGGGGGCGACGGTCGAACACTGAAGCTTTCTTT. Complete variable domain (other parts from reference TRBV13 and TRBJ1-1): AAGVIQSPRHLIKEKRETATLKCYPIPRHDTVYWYQQGPGQDPQFLISFYEKMQSDKGSIPDRFSAQQFSDYHSELNMSSLELGDSALYFCASSLGGGRRSNTEAFFGQGTRLTVV.

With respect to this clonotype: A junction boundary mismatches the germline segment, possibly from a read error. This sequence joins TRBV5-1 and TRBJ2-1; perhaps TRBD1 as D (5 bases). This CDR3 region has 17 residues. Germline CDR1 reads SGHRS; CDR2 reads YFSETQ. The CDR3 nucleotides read TGCGTCAGCAGCTTGAAGAACAGGCCGAGGTCCTACAATGAGCAGTTCTTC. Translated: CVSSLKNRPRSYNEQFF.

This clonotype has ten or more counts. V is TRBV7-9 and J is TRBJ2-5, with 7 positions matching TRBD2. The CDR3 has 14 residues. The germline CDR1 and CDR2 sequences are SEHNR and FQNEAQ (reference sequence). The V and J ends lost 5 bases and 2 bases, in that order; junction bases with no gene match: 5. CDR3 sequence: CASSRPGGQETQYF. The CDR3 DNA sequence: TGTGCCAGCAGCCGCCCGGGAGGTCAAGAGACCCAGTACTTC.

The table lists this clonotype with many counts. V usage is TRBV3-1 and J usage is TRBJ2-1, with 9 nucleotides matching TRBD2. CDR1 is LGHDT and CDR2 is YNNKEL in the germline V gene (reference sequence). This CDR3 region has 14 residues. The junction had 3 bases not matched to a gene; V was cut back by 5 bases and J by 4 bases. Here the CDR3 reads CASSVSGGYNEQFF. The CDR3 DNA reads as TGTGCCAGCAGCGTTAGCGGGGGATACAATGAGCAGTTCTTC.

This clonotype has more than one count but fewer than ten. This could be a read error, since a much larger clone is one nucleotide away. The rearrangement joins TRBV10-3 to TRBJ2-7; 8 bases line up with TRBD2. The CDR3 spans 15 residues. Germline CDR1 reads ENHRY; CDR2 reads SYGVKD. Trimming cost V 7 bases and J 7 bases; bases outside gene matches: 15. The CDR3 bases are TGTGCCATCAACAGCGGGGGAGCATCCTACAATGAGCAGTACTTC. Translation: CAINSGGASYNEQYF.

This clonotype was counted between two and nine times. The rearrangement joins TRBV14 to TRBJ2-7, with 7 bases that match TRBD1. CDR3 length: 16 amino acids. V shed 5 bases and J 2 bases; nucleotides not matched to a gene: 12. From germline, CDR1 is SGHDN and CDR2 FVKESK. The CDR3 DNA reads TGTGCCAGCAGCTCCGGACAGGCTATCATCCCCTACGAGCAGTACTTC. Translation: CASSSGQAIIPYEQYF. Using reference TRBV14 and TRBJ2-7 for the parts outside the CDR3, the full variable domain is EAGVTQFPSHSVIEKGQTVTLRCDPISGHDNLYWYRRVMGKEIKFLLHFVKESKQDESGMPNNRFLAERTGGTYSTLKVQPAELEDSGVYFCASSSGQAIIPYEQYFGPGTRLTVT.

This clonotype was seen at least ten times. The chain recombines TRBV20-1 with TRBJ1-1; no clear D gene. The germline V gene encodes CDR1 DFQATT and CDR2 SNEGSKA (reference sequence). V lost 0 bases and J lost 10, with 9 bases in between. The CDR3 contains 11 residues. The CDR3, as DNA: TGCAGTGCTAGAGATAACGGACGAGCTTTCTTT. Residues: CSARDNGRAFF.

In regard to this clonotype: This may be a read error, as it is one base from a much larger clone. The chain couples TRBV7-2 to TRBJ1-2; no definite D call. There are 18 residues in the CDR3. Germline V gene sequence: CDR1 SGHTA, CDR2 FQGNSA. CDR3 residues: CVSSPTIQIAWRSDGYTF. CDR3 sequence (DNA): TGTGTCAGCAGCCCTACCATACAGATCGCCTGGCGGTCGGATGGCTACACCTTC.

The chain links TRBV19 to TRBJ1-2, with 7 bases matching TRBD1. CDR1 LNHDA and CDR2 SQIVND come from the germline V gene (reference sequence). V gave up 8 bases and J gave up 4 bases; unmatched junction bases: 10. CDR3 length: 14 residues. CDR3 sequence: CASCPGTAFYGYTF. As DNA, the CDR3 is TGTGCCAGTTGCCCCGGGACAGCGTTCTATGGCTACACCTTC.

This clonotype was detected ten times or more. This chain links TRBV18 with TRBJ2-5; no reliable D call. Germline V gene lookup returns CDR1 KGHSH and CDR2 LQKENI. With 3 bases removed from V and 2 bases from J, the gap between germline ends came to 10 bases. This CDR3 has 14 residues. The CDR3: CASSPRQKQETQYF. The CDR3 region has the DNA TGTGCCAGCTCACCTCGCCAGAAACAAGAGACCCAGTACTTC.

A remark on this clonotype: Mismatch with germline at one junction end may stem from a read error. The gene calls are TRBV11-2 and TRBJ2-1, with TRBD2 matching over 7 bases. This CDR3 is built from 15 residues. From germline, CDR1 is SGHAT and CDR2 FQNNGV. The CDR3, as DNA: TGTGCCAGCAGCTTAAGCGGCAGGGACTACAATGAGCGGTTCTTC. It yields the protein CASSLSGRDYNERFF.

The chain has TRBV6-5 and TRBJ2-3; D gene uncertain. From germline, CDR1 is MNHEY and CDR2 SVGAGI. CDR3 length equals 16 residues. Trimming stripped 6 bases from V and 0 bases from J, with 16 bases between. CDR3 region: CASRDPDAASTDTQYF. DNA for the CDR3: TGTGCCAGCAGAGACCCAGACGCAGCTAGCACAGATACGCAGTATTTT.

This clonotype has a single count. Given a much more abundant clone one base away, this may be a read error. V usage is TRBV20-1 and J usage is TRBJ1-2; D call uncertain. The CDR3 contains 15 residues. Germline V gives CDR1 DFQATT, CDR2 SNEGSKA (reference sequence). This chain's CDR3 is CSATTISPSNCGYTF. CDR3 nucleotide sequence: TGCAGTGCTACGACAATTAGCCCATCTAACTGTGGCTACACCTTC.

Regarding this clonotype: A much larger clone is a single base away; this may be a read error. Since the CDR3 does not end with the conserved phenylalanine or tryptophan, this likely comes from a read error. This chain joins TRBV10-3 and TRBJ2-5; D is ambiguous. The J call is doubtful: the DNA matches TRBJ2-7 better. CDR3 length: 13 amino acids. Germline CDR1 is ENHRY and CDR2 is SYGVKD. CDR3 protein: CAISESEVSEQYC. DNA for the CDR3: TGTGCCATCAGTGAGTCCGAAGTAAGCGAGCAGTACTGC.

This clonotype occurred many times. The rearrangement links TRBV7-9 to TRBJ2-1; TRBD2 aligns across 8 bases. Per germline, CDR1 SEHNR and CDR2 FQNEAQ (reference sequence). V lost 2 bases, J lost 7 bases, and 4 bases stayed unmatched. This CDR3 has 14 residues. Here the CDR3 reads CASSLSGGSNEQFF. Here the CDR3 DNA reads TGTGCCAGCAGCTTAAGCGGGGGCTCAAATGAGCAGTTCTTC.

CDR3: CSAQIVRATEAFF. The CDR3 DNA is TGCAGTGCTCAAATCGTAAGGGCCACTGAAGCTTTCTTT. V and J are TRBV20-1 and TRBJ1-1; no firm D call. V lost 5 bases and J 4 bases, leaving 14 bases between the germline ends. In germline, CDR1 is DFQATT, CDR2 SNEGSKA (reference sequence). CDR3 length: 13 residues.

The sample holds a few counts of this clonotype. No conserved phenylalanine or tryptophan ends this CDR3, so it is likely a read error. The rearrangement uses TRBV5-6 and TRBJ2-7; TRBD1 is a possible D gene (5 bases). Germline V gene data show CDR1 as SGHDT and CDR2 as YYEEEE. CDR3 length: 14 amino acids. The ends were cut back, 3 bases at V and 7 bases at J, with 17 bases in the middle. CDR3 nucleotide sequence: TGTGCCAGCAGCTCGAAGAAAAGGGGCGCGGAGCAGTACTGC. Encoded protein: CASSSKKRGAEQYC.

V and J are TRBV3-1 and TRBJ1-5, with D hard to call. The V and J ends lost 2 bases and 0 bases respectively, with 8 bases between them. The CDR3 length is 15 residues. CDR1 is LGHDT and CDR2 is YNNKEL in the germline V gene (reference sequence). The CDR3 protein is CASSQTVYSNQPQHF. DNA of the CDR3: TGTGCCAGCAGCCAAACAGTTTATAGCAATCAGCCCCAGCATTTT.

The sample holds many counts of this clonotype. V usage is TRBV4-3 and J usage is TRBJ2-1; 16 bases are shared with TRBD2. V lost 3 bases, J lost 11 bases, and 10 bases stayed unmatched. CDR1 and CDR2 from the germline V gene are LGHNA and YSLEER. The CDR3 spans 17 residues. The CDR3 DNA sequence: TGCGCCAGCAGCCAGAGGTCGGGGGGACTAGCGGGGGGGAAGCAGTTCTTC. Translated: CASSQRSGGLAGGKQFF.

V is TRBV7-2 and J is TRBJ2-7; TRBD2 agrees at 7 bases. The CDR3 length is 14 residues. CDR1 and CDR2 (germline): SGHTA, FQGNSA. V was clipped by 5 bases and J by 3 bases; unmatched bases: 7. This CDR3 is CASSMGGMVYEQYF. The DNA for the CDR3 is TGTGCCAGCAGCATGGGGGGGATGGTCTACGAGCAGTACTTC.

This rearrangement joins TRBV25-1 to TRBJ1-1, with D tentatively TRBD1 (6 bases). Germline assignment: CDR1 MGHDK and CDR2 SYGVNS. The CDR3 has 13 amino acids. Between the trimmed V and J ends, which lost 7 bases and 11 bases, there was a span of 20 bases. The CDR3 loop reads CASTRAGDNDAFF. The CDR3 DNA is TGTGCCAGCACTCGTGCGGGGGACAATGATGCTTTCTTT.

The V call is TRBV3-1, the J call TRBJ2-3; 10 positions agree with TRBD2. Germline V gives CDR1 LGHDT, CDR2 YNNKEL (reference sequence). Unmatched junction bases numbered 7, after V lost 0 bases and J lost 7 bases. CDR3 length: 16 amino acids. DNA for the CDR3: TGTGCCAGCAGCCAAGATCGGCTAGCGGGGGTTTATACGCAGTATTTT. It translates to CASSQDRLAGVYTQYF.